Sequencing of this T cell receptor beta chain was carried out in a study of blood T cell repertoires in COVID-19. Sequencing used immunoSEQ multiplex PCR; TCRdb keeps in-frame clones, though not all of them. Of about 74,000 clones in the sample, roughly 87% were seen once. J lost 7 bases, V lost 2 bases, and 3 bases had no gene match. The germline V gene has CDR1 SGHTS and CDR2 YDEGEE. This CDR3 is built from 14 residues. The TCR comes from a woman in her forties or fifties in a cohort sampled during active COVID-19. Material: peripheral blood. This chain joins TRBV5-8 and TRBJ1-6, with 7 nucleotides matching TRBD1. The CDR3 loop is CASSLEGGNSPLHF. CDR3 DNA: TGTGCCAGCAGCTTAGAAGGGGGCAATTCACCCCTCCACTTT. The full variable domain, its missing parts supplied by reference TRBV5-8 and TRBJ1-6, is EAGVTQSPTHLIKTRGQQATLRCSPISGHTSVYWYQQALGLGLQFLLWYDEGEERNRGNFPPRFSGRQFPNYSSELNVNALELEDSALYLCASSLEGGNSPLHFGNGTRLTVT.